What follows are 5 T cell receptor beta chains derived from one specimen sequenced in a study of cytomegalovirus exposure and HLA in healthy donors. The PCR contained 60 Vbeta and 13 Jbeta primers. TCRdb's table, derived via immunoSEQ multiplex PCR, lists solely in-frame clones and lacks some. The repertoire has some 180,000 clones, about 82% of them found once; the top ten carry 1.9%. Sequencing used PBMCs. The receptors originated from a woman in her 30s in good health and CMV-seronegative.

The chain carries TRBV13 and TRBJ2-3, with a tentative D call TRBD2 (5 bases). Trimming left V 6 bases short and J 7 bases short, with 14 bases between. The V gene's germline CDR1 is PRHDT and CDR2 FYEKMQ (reference sequence). This CDR3 contains 13 residues. Here the CDR3 reads CASRQSGGYTQYF. The CDR3 DNA sequence: TGTGCCAGCAGACAAAGCGGAGGCTATACGCAGTATTTT.

The chain carries TRBV29-1 and TRBJ1-2; D gene uncertain. The CDR3 has 14 amino acids. Trimming removed 3 bases at V and 4 bases at J, with 15 bases between. Germline V lookup: CDR1 SQVTM, CDR2 ANQGSEA. This chain's CDR3 is CSVDLEEEGYGYTF. The DNA of the CDR3 is TGCAGCGTTGATTTGGAGGAGGAAGGCTATGGCTACACCTTC.

This clone turned up a few times. The rearrangement links TRBV27 to TRBJ1-5; D gene ambiguous. CDR3 length: 14 amino acids. Trimming shortened V by 3 bases and J by 7 bases, and 13 bases separated the two germline ends. CDR1 and CDR2 from the germline V gene are MNHEY and SMNVEV (reference sequence). CDR3 protein: CASSLIRAGQPQHF. The CDR3, as DNA: TGTGCCAGCAGTTTGATTAGGGCGGGCCAGCCCCAGCATTTT.

The chain couples TRBV30 to TRBJ1-3; 7 bases line up with TRBD1. Germline values: CDR1 GTSNPN, CDR2 SVGIG (reference sequence). The J segment lost 1 base and the V segment lost 5 bases, leaving 5 bases of the junction unmatched. The CDR3 contains 14 residues. The CDR3 coding sequence is TGTGCCTGGGCCCTCAGGGGGTCTGGAAACACCATATATTTT. It specifies CAWALRGSGNTIYF.

The chain links TRBV5-3 to TRBJ2-7, with TRBD1 matching 7 bases. TRBV5-3 is treated as an ORF (open reading frame) with a function not yet certain. V lost 2 bases to trimming and J lost 3 bases; unmatched junction nucleotides: 14. The CDR3 length is 17 residues. The CDR3 region has the DNA TGTGCCAGAAGCTTCATAAGACTGACAGGGTATGGCTACGAGCAGTACTTC. Encoded protein: CARSFIRLTGYGYEQYF.